This passage covers 30 T cell receptor beta chains from one sample sequenced in a study of cytomegalovirus exposure and HLA in healthy donors. Both 60 Vbeta primers and 13 Jbeta primers went into the PCR. Assay: immunoSEQ multiplex PCR; the TCRdb copy retains only in-frame clones and omits some. The sample yields 110,000 to 150,000 clones, 68% seen once. Sequenced sample: PBMCs. The receptors were gathered from a man between 60 and 75 years old in good health and CMV-seronegative.

This chain uses TRBV11-2 with TRBJ2-5; D gene ambiguous. V shed 7 bases and J shed 5 bases, with 11 bases lying between them. CDR3 length: 12 amino acids. CDR1 SGHAT and CDR2 FQNNGV come from the germline V gene. This chain's CDR3 is CASNSLRETQYF. CDR3 coding DNA: TGTGCCAGCAACTCACTGCGGGAGACCCAGTACTTC.

The chain employs TRBV6-4 and TRBJ2-5, with 13 bases that match TRBD2. CDR3 size: 19 residues. V was clipped by 0 bases and J by 1 base; unmatched bases: 8. Per the germline V gene, CDR1 is MRHNA and CDR2 is SNTAGT. DNA for the CDR3: TGTGCCAGCAGTGACTCAGGGACTAGCGGGAAAAGGGGCCAAGAGACCCAGTACTTC. Amino acids: CASSDSGTSGKRGQETQYF.

This clone was detected only a few times. This chain connects TRBV10-3 to TRBJ1-2, with 7 nucleotides matching TRBD1. The CDR3 is made up of 17 amino acids. V lost 2 bases and J lost 6; bases outside the gene matches: 15. Per germline, CDR1 ENHRY and CDR2 SYGVKD. The CDR3 spells CAISEPDTGAERNGYTF. CDR3 bases: TGTGCCATCAGTGAGCCGGACACAGGGGCAGAACGTAATGGCTACACCTTC.

The chain employs TRBV2 and TRBJ1-6, with 8 bases identical to TRBD1. Germline CDR1 reads SNHLY; CDR2 reads FYNNEI. With V trimmed by 5 bases and J by 7 bases, 4 bases remained unmatched. CDR3 length equals 14 residues. The DNA for the CDR3 is TGTGCCAGCAGTACGGACAGGGTAAATTCACCCCTCCACTTT. This encodes CASSTDRVNSPLHF.

In DNA form, the CDR3 reads TGTGCCAGCAGTGGTACCGGGACAGGCGAAGCTTTCTTT. Encoded protein: CASSGTGTGEAFF. The chain carries TRBV27 and TRBJ1-1, with 8 bases fitting TRBD1. J gave up 8 bases and V 5 bases, and 7 bases lay outside the gene matches. Germline CDR1 is MNHEY and CDR2 is SMNVEV (reference sequence). The CDR3 consists of 13 residues.

The V and J genes are TRBV28 and TRBJ1-4, with D unresolved. V gave up 4 bases and J gave up 2 bases, with 11 bases separating them. The CDR3 contains 15 residues. Germline V CDR1 and CDR2: MDHEN, SYDVKM. CDR3 sequence: CASSWEMGTNEKLFF. The CDR3 DNA reads TGTGCCAGCAGTTGGGAGATGGGGACTAATGAAAAACTGTTTTTT.

This clone has just a few counts. V gene TRBV7-6 combines with J gene TRBJ2-1; D is perhaps TRBD2 (5 bases). From germline, CDR1 is SGHVS and CDR2 FNYEAQ. This CDR3 is 14 amino acids long. With 1 base removed from V and 6 bases from J, the gap between germline ends came to 10 bases. CDR3 in amino acids: CASSLDTSTNEQFF. The CDR3 DNA reads TGTGCCAGCAGCTTAGATACTAGTACCAATGAGCAGTTCTTC. The full variable domain, completed using reference TRBV7-6 and TRBJ2-1, is GAGVSQSPRYKVTKRGQDVALRCDPISGHVSLYWYRQALGQGPEFLTYFNYEAQQDKSGLPNDRFSAERPEGSISTLTIQRTEQRDSAMYRCASSLDTSTNEQFFGPGTRLTVL.

This sequence joins TRBV30 and TRBJ2-7; tentative D call: TRBD2 (7 bases). V gave up 0 bases and J gave up 2 bases, with 14 bases separating them. The germline gives CDR1 GTSNPN, CDR2 SVGIG (reference sequence). The CDR3 has 15 amino acids. CDR3 DNA sequence: TGTGCCTGGAGTGTGGCGGGGGCGACTCCCTACGAGCAGTACTTC. It codes for CAWSVAGATPYEQYF. The variable domain in full, with the rest retrieved from reference TRBV30 and TRBJ2-7, is SQTIHQWPATLVQPVGSPLSLECTVEGTSNPNLYWYRQAAGRGLQLLFYSVGIGQISSEVPQNLSASRPQDRQFILSSKKLLLSDSGFYLCAWSVAGATPYEQYFGPGTRLTVT.

The chain couples TRBV9 to TRBJ1-3; D is possibly TRBD1 (6 bases). V lost 4 bases and J lost 4, with 12 bases in between. CDR1 SGDLS and CDR2 YYNGEE come from the germline V gene. The CDR3 has 14 amino acids. Here the CDR3 reads CASSSRTVGNTIYF. In DNA form, the CDR3 reads TGTGCCAGCAGCTCCCGGACAGTGGGAAACACCATATATTTT.

The V call is TRBV27, the J call TRBJ1-5; maybe TRBD1 (5 bases). V lost 1 base and J lost 5, with 21 bases in between. The length of the CDR3 is 18 residues. Germline V gene data show CDR1 as MNHEY and CDR2 as SMNVEV (reference sequence). The CDR3 bases are TGTGCCAGCAGTTTATATATGGCTTTGGGCAGGGACTATCAGCCCCAGCATTTT. Its protein product is CASSLYMALGRDYQPQHF.

V and J are TRBV27 and TRBJ2-7, with a tentative D call TRBD1 (6 bases). Trimming shortened V by 4 bases and J by 5 bases, and 15 bases separated the two germline ends. This CDR3 has 14 amino acids. CDR1 is MNHEY and CDR2 is SMNVEV in the germline V gene (reference sequence). CDR3 loop: CASSSNTQGHEQYF. The CDR3 region has the DNA TGTGCCAGCAGTTCCAACACACAGGGACACGAGCAGTACTTC.

The rearrangement uses TRBV19 and TRBJ2-6; 13 bases are a match to TRBD2. In germline, CDR1 is LNHDA, CDR2 SQIVND (reference sequence). The CDR3 spans 17 residues. The DNA of the CDR3 is TGTGCGTCGAGGGGACTAGCGGGGTCCTCTGGGGCCAACGTCCTGACTTTC. This translates into CASRGLAGSSGANVLTF. The full variable domain, its missing parts supplied by reference TRBV19 and TRBJ2-6, is DGGITQSPKYLFRKEGQNVTLSCEQNLNHDAMYWYRQDPGQGLRLIYYSQIVNDFQKGDIAEGYSVSREKKESFPLTVTSAQKNPTAFYLCASRGLAGSSGANVLTFGAGSRLTVL.

This clone has just one count. The gene calls are TRBV6-5 and TRBJ1-3, with a weak D call TRBD1 (5 bases). Germline CDR1 is MNHEY and CDR2 is SVGAGI. Trimming pared 1 base from V and 0 bases from J, leaving 10 bases between. The CDR3 runs to 16 residues. This chain's CDR3 is CASSYWGRTSGNTIYF. The DNA of the CDR3 is TGTGCCAGCAGTTACTGGGGGAGGACCTCTGGAAACACCATATATTTT.

The V and J genes are TRBV2 and TRBJ1-1; 7 positions agree with TRBD1. With V trimmed by 0 bases and J by 1 base, 5 bases remained unmatched. Germline loops: CDR1 SNHLY, CDR2 FYNNEI. The CDR3 runs 16 residues. CDR3 loop: CASSEAPQGTNTEAFF. The CDR3 DNA reads TGTGCCAGCAGTGAAGCACCACAGGGGACGAACACTGAAGCTTTCTTT.

The V gene is TRBV2, the J gene TRBJ2-5, with TRBD1 identical over 9 bases. This CDR3 comprises 15 residues. Trimming took 6 bases from V and 5 from J; bases not matched to a gene: 10. Germline lookup yields CDR1 SNHLY and CDR2 FYNNEI. CDR3 bases: TGTGCCAGCAGCGATGGACAGGGGAGGGACGAGACCCAGTACTTC. Its protein product is CASSDGQGRDETQYF.

This chain links TRBV7-2 with TRBJ2-3, with D perhaps matching TRBD2 (5 bases). CDR1 and CDR2 from the germline V gene are SGHTA and FQGNSA. The CDR3 length is 16 residues. Trimming removed 7 bases at V and 0 bases at J, with 17 bases between. This CDR3 is CASNKASGPSTDTQYF. The CDR3 DNA reads TGTGCCAGCAACAAAGCCAGCGGCCCTAGCACAGATACGCAGTATTTT.

This clone was seen a few times. The J gene is TRBJ2-1, the V gene TRBV9; 11 bases map to TRBD2. Germline V gives CDR1 SGDLS, CDR2 YYNGEE. V shed 4 bases, J shed 9 bases, and the junction held 9 bases outside the gene matches. This CDR3 is 15 amino acids long. The CDR3 region is CASSPRTSGSGEQFF. The CDR3, as DNA: TGTGCCAGCAGCCCCCGAACTAGCGGGAGCGGTGAGCAGTTCTTC.

The rearrangement uses TRBV10-3 and TRBJ2-4, with 10 bases identical to TRBD2. J gave up 0 bases and V 0 bases, and 8 bases lay outside the gene matches. The CDR3 spans 19 residues. Germline V lookup: CDR1 ENHRY, CDR2 SYGVKD. The CDR3 protein is CAISESRGLAGVAKNIQYF. The CDR3 nucleotides are TGTGCCATCAGTGAGTCGAGGGGGCTAGCGGGGGTAGCCAAAAACATTCAGTACTTC.

This clone was found a few times. The genes are TRBV30 and TRBJ2-1, with D perhaps matching TRBD2 (6 bases). This CDR3 region has 15 residues. Trimming cost V 4 bases and J 4 bases, with 17 bases left between them. Germline assignment: CDR1 GTSNPN and CDR2 SVGIG (reference sequence). CDR3 nucleotides: TGTGCCTGGACTCCCATGGGGGGTCGATACAATGAGCAGTTCTTC. It yields the protein CAWTPMGGRYNEQFF.

This rearrangement joins TRBV25-1 to TRBJ1-2, with 9 positions matching TRBD1. Trimming at V came to 4 bases and at J to 3 bases, leaving 3 bases not matched to a gene. Germline V gives CDR1 MGHDK, CDR2 SYGVNS. The CDR3 runs to 14 residues. The CDR3, as DNA: TGTGCCAGCAGTGGGGGACAGGGCGACTATGGCTACACCTTC. This codes for CASSGGQGDYGYTF.

This rearrangement joins TRBV5-1 to TRBJ1-1; possible D gene TRBD1, 5 bases. V lost 5 bases to trimming and J lost 4 bases, with 27 bases between them. This CDR3 comprises 18 residues. From germline, CDR1 is SGHRS and CDR2 YFSETQ. DNA for the CDR3: TGCGCCAGCAGTTTACCGTCGGGGGGAGCCCTGGAGGCCACTGAAGCTTTCTTT. This sequence encodes CASSLPSGGALEATEAFF. Based on the CDR3 plus reference TRBV5-1 and TRBJ1-1, the full variable domain is KAGVTQTPRYLIKTRGQQVTLSCSPISGHRSVSWYQQTPGQGLQFLFEYFSETQRNKGNFPGRFSGRQFSNSRSEMNVSTLELGDSALYLCASSLPSGGALEATEAFFGQGTRLTVV.

V usage is TRBV11-1 and J usage is TRBJ2-3; 13 bases align to TRBD2. The germline CDR1 and CDR2 sequences are SGHAT and FQDESV (reference sequence). The V and J ends lost 4 bases and 6 bases, in that order; junction bases with no gene match: 7. This CDR3 has 16 amino acids. The CDR3 spells CASSSRLAGGQDTQYF. CDR3 sequence (DNA): TGTGCCAGCAGCTCCCGACTAGCGGGAGGCCAGGATACGCAGTATTTT. The full variable domain, its missing parts supplied by reference TRBV11-1 and TRBJ2-3, is EAEVAQSPRYKITEKSQAVAFWCDPISGHATLYWYRQILGQGPELLVQFQDESVVDDSQLPKDRFSAERLKGVDSTLKIQPAELGDSAMYLCASSSRLAGGQDTQYFGPGTRLTVL.

This chain connects TRBV27 to TRBJ2-2; weak D call: TRBD1 (6 bases). Germline CDR1 and CDR2: MNHEY and SMNVEV (reference sequence). The CDR3 consists of 14 residues. The ends were cut back, 7 bases at V and 1 base at J, with 10 bases in the middle. The CDR3 DNA reads as TGTGCCAGCACCCGGACAGTGAACACCGGGGAGCTGTTTTTT. Its translation: CASTRTVNTGELFF.

J is TRBJ2-5 and V is TRBV30; 9 bases are shared with TRBD2. The J call is in doubt because the DNA end fits TRBJ2-7 better. This CDR3 comprises 13 residues. Germline values: CDR1 GTSNPN, CDR2 SVGIG (reference sequence). CDR3 amino acids: CAGGREGQGEQYF. The CDR3 DNA is TGTGCCGGAGGGCGGGAGGGCCAGGGCGAGCAGTACTTC.

The table lists this clone with a count of one. V is TRBV6-6 and J is TRBJ2-3; D uncertain. Germline CDR1 reads MNHNY; CDR2 reads SVGAGI (reference sequence). Between the trimmed V and J ends, which lost 7 bases and 0 bases, there was a span of 11 bases. CDR3 size: 14 residues. CDR3 in DNA: TGTGCCAGCACAGTCCTTTCTAGCACAGATACGCAGTATTTT. It is translated as CASTVLSSTDTQYF.

In this sample, this clone turned up once. The rearrangement joins TRBV19 to TRBJ1-1; no clear D. Germline V gene data show CDR1 as LNHDA and CDR2 as SQIVND (reference sequence). The CDR3 has 16 amino acids. Between the trimmed V and J ends, which lost 1 base and 0 bases, there was a span of 12 bases. The CDR3 nucleotides read TGTGCCAGTAGTATAGTCGGTACGTCGTTGAACACTGAAGCTTTCTTT. Amino acid sequence: CASSIVGTSLNTEAFF. The whole variable domain, filled in from reference TRBV19 and TRBJ1-1, reads DGGITQSPKYLFRKEGQNVTLSCEQNLNHDAMYWYRQDPGQGLRLIYYSQIVNDFQKGDIAEGYSVSREKKESFPLTVTSAQKNPTAFYLCASSIVGTSLNTEAFFGQGTRLTVV.

The CDR3 region has the DNA TGCGCCAGCAGCTGGACTAGCGGGAGCAGCCTAGCCAAAAACATTCAGTACTTC. Protein product: CASSWTSGSSLAKNIQYF. V usage is TRBV5-1 and J usage is TRBJ2-4; 13 bases align to TRBD2. Germline CDR1 reads SGHRS; CDR2 reads YFSETQ. The CDR3 covers 18 residues. The V gene end was trimmed by 3 bases and the J gene end by 0 bases; junction bases not matched to a gene: 6.

This chain uses TRBV27 with TRBJ2-6; D possibly corresponds to TRBD1 (6 bases). This CDR3 region has 16 residues. The germline V and J ends were trimmed by 7 bases and 2 bases, with 15 bases remaining between them. Germline CDR1 is MNHEY and CDR2 is SMNVEV (reference sequence). The DNA for the CDR3 is TGTGCCAGCACGGCCGAGGGGGTGACTGGGGCCAACGTCCTGACTTTC. This sequence encodes CASTAEGVTGANVLTF.

V usage is TRBV7-9 and J usage is TRBJ2-7; the match to TRBD1 covers 9 bases. This CDR3 region has 16 residues. With 3 bases clipped from V and 2 bases from J, the junction kept 8 bases outside the gene matches. CDR1 and CDR2 from the germline V gene are SEHNR and FQNEAQ (reference sequence). The DNA of the CDR3 is TGTGCCAGCAGCTTTCACAGGGGGCTAATCGCCTACGAGCAGTACTTC. It translates to CASSFHRGLIAYEQYF.

V and J are TRBV13 and TRBJ2-7; 8 bases agree with TRBD1. The V segment lost 5 bases and the J segment 3 bases; nucleotides outside the gene matches: 3. This CDR3 has 13 amino acids. Germline CDR1 is PRHDT and CDR2 is FYEKMQ (reference sequence). The CDR3 is CASSADRGYEQYF. CDR3 nucleotides: TGTGCCAGCAGCGCTGACAGGGGCTACGAGCAGTACTTC.